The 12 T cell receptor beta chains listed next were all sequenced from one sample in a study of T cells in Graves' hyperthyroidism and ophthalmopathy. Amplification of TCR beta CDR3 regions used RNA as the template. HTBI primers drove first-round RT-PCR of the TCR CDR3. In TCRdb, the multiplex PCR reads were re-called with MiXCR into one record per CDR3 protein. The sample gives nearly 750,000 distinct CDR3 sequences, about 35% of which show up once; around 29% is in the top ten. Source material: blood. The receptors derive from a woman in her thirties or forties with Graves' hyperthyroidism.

The DNA for the CDR3 is TGCAGTGCTACGGATCCGGGAGCCTCCTACGAGCAGTACTTC. Translation gives CSATDPGASYEQYF. The V call is TRBV20-1, the J call TRBJ2-7; TRBD2 might be the D (6 bases). The germline V gene has CDR1 DFQATT and CDR2 SNEGSKA (reference sequence). This CDR3 contains 14 residues. The V and J ends lost 4 bases and 0 bases respectively, with 13 bases between them.

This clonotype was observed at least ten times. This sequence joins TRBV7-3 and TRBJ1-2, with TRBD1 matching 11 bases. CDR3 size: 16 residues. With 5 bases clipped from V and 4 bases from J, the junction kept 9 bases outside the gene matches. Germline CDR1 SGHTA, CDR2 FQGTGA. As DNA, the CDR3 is TGTGCCAGCAGCCCAACGGGGGGGACAGGGGGCTATGGCTACACCTTC. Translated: CASSPTGGTGGYGYTF.

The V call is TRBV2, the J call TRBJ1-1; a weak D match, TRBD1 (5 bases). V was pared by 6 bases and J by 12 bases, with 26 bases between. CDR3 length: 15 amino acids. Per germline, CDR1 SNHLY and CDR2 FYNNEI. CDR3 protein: CASSAVQGGNTGTFF. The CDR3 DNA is TGTGCCAGCAGCGCCGTGCAGGGAGGAAACACTGGAACTTTCTTT. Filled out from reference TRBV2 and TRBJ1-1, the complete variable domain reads EPEVTQTPSHQVTQMGQEVILRCVPISNHLYFYWYRQILGQKVEFLVSFYNNEISEKSEIFDDQFSVERPDGSNFTLKIRSTKLEDSAMYFCASSAVQGGNTGTFFGQGTRLTVV.

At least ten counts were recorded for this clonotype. The CDR3 DNA reads as TGTGCCAGCAGCTGGGACAGAAGAGGATATGGCTACACCTTC. Protein sequence: CASSWDRRGYGYTF. The genes are TRBV14 and TRBJ1-2; 7 nucleotides line up with TRBD1. The CDR3 runs to 14 residues. In germline, CDR1 is SGHDN, CDR2 FVKESK. Trimming cost V 5 bases and J 5 bases; bases outside gene matches: 8.

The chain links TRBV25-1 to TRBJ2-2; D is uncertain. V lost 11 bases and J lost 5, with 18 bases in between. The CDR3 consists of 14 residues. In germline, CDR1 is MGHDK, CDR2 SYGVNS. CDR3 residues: CAWSVLAVTGELFF. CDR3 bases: TGTGCCTGGAGTGTACTCGCGGTAACCGGGGAGCTGTTTTTT. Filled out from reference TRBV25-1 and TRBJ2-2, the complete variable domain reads EADIYQTPRYLVIGTGKKITLECSQTMGHDKMYWYQQDPGMELHLIHYSYGVNSTEKGDLSSESTVSRIRTEHFPLTLESARPSHTSQYLCAWSVLAVTGELFFGEGSRLTVL.

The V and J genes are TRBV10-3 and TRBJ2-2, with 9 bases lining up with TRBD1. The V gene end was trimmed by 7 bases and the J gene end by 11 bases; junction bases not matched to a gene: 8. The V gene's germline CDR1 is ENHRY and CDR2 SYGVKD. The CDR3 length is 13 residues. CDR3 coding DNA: TGTGCCATCACCGGGACAGGGAAGGGCGAGCTGTTTTTT. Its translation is CAITGTGKGELFF.

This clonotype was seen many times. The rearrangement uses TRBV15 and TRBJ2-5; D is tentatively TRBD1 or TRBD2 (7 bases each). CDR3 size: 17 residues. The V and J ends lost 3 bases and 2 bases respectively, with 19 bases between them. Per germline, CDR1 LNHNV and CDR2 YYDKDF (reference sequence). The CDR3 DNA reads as TGTGCCACCAGCAGGAACTCAGGGGGGGTTGGACAAGAGACCCAGTACTTC. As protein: CATSRNSGGVGQETQYF.

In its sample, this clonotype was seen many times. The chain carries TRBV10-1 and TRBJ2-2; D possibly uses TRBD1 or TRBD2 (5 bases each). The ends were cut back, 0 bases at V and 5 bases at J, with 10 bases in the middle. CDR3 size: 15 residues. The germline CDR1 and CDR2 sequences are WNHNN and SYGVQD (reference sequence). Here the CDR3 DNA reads TGCGCCAGCAGTGAGTCGGAGGCAGGGACCGGGGAGCTGTTTTTT. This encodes CASSESEAGTGELFF.

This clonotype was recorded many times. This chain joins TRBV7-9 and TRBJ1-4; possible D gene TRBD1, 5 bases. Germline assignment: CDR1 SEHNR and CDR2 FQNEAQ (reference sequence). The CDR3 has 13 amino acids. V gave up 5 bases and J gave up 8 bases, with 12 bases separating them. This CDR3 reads CASSRGGEEKLFF. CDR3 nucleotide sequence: TGTGCCAGCAGCCGGGGAGGGGAGGAAAAACTGTTTTTT.

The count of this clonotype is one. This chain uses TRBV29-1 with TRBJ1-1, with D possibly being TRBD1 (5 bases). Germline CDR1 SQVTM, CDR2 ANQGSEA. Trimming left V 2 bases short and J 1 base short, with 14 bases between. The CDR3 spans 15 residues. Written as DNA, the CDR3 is TGCAGCGTTGAACTAGCGGGGACGAGGAACACTGAAGCTTTCTTT. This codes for CSVELAGTRNTEAFF.

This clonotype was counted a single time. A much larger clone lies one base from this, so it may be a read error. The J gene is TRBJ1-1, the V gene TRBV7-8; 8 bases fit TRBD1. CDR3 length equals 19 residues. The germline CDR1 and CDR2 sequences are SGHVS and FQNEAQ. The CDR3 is CASSLLRSGQGYKNTEALF. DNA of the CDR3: TGTGCCAGCAGCCTCCTGCGGTCAGGACAGGGCTACAAGAACACTGAAGCTCTCTTT.

CDR3: CAWRDSHSPLHF. DNA for the CDR3: TGTGCCTGGCGGGACAGCCATTCACCCCTCCACTTT. This rearrangement joins TRBV30 to TRBJ1-6; 7 bases align to TRBD1. The CDR3 covers 12 residues. V shed 5 bases and J 8 bases; nucleotides not matched to a gene: 3. Per the germline V gene, CDR1 is GTSNPN and CDR2 is SVGIG (reference sequence).